Reported below is one T cell receptor beta chain. Its antigen is as yet unknown. The record originates from a study of shared clonotypes between healthy human individuals. Study findings and constraints: Naive subsets generally had larger estimated richness than memory subsets.

This CDR3 region has 16 residues. The J segment lost 6 bases and the V segment lost 4 bases, leaving 11 bases of the junction unmatched. Germline values: CDR1 MDHEN, CDR2 SYDVKM. Every immunoSEQ plate was one replicate of a subset's evenly spread DNA. Clones were sequenced by immunoSEQ multiplex PCR, and TCRdb holds only the in-frame ones, with some missing. Of roughly 86,000 clones detected, almost 70% appear once; the ten largest clones hold about 50%. CD45RO+ cells were combined with CCR7-negative CD45RA+ TemRA cells to form CD8 memory. The receptor was derived from a man younger than 45 in good health. Source material: memory CD8+ T cells sorted from blood. The subset here: CD45RO+ cells pooled with CCR7-negative TemRA cells. The chain uses TRBV28 and TRBJ2-3; the match to TRBD2 covers 9 bases. CDR3 amino acids: CASSSEAGGGLDTQYF. CDR3 nucleotides: TGTGCCAGCAGTTCCGAAGCGGGAGGTGGTCTTGATACGCAGTATTTT.